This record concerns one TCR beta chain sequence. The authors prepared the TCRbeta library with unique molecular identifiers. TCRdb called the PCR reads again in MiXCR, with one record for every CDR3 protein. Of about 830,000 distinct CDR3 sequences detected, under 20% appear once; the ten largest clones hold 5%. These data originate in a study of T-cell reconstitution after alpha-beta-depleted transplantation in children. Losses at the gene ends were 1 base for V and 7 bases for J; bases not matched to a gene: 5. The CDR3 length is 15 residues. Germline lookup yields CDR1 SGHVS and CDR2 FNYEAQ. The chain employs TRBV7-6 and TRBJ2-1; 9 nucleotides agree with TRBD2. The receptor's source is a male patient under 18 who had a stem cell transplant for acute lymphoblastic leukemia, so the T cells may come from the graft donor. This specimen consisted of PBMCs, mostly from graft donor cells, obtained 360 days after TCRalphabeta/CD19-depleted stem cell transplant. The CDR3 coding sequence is TGTGCCAGCAGCTTAGATGGTGCGGGAGGGAATGAGCAGTTCTTC. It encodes CASSLDGAGGNEQFF.